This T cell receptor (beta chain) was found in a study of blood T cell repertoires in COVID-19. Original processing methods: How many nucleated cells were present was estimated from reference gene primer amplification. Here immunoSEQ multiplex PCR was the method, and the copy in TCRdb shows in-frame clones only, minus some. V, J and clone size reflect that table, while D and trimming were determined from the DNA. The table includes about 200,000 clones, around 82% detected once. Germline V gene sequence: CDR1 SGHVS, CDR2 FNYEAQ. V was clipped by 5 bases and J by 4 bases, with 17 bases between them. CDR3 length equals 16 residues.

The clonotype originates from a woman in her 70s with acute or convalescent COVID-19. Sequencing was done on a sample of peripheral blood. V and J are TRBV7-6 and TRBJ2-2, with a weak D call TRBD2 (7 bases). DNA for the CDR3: TGTGCCAGCAGCCCCGAGGGGGGGCCTGGCACCGGGGAGCTGTTTTTT. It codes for CASSPEGGPGTGELFF.